These 5 T cell receptor beta chains share one sample of origin, sequenced in a study of T cells in localized non-small cell lung cancer. The repertoire was sequenced with immunoSEQ multiplex PCR; TCRdb's copy has only in-frame clones and lacks some. The sample consists of about 24,000 clones, approximately 92% of them appearing once. Specimen: peripheral blood, collected before any cancer treatment. These receptors were collected from a man aged 35 to 69 with stage III squamous cell lung carcinoma.

The chain couples TRBV7-6 to TRBJ1-6; D ambiguous. This CDR3 is 14 amino acids long. The V gene lost 1 base and the J gene lost 10 bases, with 11 bases spanning the gap. Germline V gene data show CDR1 as SGHVS and CDR2 as FNYEAQ. For the CDR3, the DNA is TGTGCCAGCAGCTTAGGGTCAGGAATGTCACCCCTCCACTTT. Amino acid sequence: CASSLGSGMSPLHF.

The rearrangement joins TRBV7-2 to TRBJ1-1, with D possibly matching TRBD1 (5 bases). V was trimmed by 5 bases and J by 4 bases, leaving 11 bases between them. CDR1 and CDR2 (germline): SGHTA, FQGNSA. The CDR3 is 13 amino acids. The DNA of the CDR3 is TGTGCCAGCAGCCCAGGGTTTGGCACTGAAGCTTTCTTT. This translates into CASSPGFGTEAFF.

This clone has only one observation. The V call is TRBV19, the J call TRBJ2-3, with 9 bases matching TRBD1. The CDR3 runs 15 residues. Unmatched junction bases numbered 4, after V lost 3 bases and J lost 3 bases. Germline V gene lookup returns CDR1 LNHDA and CDR2 SQIVND (reference sequence). The CDR3 region has the DNA TGTGCCAGTAGTATCGGACAGGGGACGACAGATACGCAGTATTTT. It encodes CASSIGQGTTDTQYF.

The genes are TRBV5-4 and TRBJ1-4; weak D call: TRBD1 (6 bases). Germline V CDR1 and CDR2: SGHNT, YYREEE (reference sequence). The CDR3 spans 14 residues. V shed 0 bases and J shed 4 bases, with 7 bases lying between them. CDR3 in DNA: TGTGCCAGCAGCTTGGAGGGGGATAATGAAAAACTGTTTTTT. Its translation is CASSLEGDNEKLFF.

This clone turned up a few times. The chain is built from TRBV2 and TRBJ1-5; a possible D gene is TRBD1 (6 bases). The germline gives CDR1 SNHLY, CDR2 FYNNEI. The CDR3 has 16 amino acids. The V gene lost 2 bases and the J gene lost 0 bases, with 11 bases spanning the gap. The CDR3 region is CASSERDRISNQPQHF. Written as DNA, the CDR3 is TGTGCCAGCAGTGAACGAGACAGGATTAGCAATCAGCCCCAGCATTTT.